This T cell receptor beta chain was captured by sequencing in a study of T cells expressing NK-cell markers. The overall study: In sorted CD3+CD56+NKG2C+, CD3+CD56+NKG2C- and CD3+CD56-NKG2C+ T cells, TCR beta repertoires were obtained. HCMV seropositivity marked seven of the eight sequenced donors; one was seronegative.

TCRdb reprocessed the 5' RACE reads and stores each CDR3 protein as one record, lacking DNA. This listing includes roughly 420,000 distinct CDR3 sequences. On this clonotype: Its target is unknown.

Broader study findings: Among several donors, these clonotypes also ranked first in the CD3+CD56-NKG2C+ fraction. In several donors, dominant CD3+CD56+NKG2C+ clonotypes ranked among the top 10 CD8+ clonotypes.

Germline values: CDR1 SQVTM, CDR2 ANQGSEA. This CDR3 spans 12 amino acids. The sample taken for sequencing was blood T cells: a sorted CD56 or NKG2C T cell subset, CD4+ or CD8+ T cells, or bulk PBMC T cells (not recorded which). This TCR derives from a woman aged 18 to 75 in good health. The chain recombines TRBV29-1 with TRBJ2-5; TCRdb's D gene call, TRBD2, goes unchecked for lack of DNA. This CDR3 reads CSGGARQETQYF.